Listed below are T cell receptor beta chains from one sample, sequenced in a study of T cell changes during pregnancy in multiple sclerosis. Clones were read by immunoSEQ multiplex PCR, and TCRdb kept only the in-frame ones, dropping some. The sample lists fewer than 85,000 clones, more than 90% occurring once. Sequenced material: peripheral blood, taken in the second trimester of pregnancy. The receptors were gathered from a female donor with multiple sclerosis, enrolled in a pregnancy study. CDR3s leave out the opening cysteine and the closing phenylalanine or tryptophan. The order of the fields is V gene, CDR3 protein.

v_call: TRBV2
cdr3_aa: ASRRQTGSYEQY

v_call: TRBV7-6
cdr3_aa: ASSLGHDYNEQF

v_call: TRBV28
cdr3_aa: ASGTGQYYGYT

v_call: TRBV11-3
cdr3_aa: ASSPQLGLAGVGEQF

v_call: TRBV4-1
cdr3_aa: ASSLRDTYYEQY

v_call: TRBV6-1
cdr3_aa: ASSGLAGDTDTQY

v_call: TRBV25-1
cdr3_aa: ASSEYMWQQETQY

v_call: TRBV7-9
cdr3_aa: ASRRDFDEQF

v_call: TRBV29-1
cdr3_aa: SVGQNNYGYT

v_call: TRBV19
cdr3_aa: ASRLTSGGADTQY

v_call: TRBV6-1
cdr3_aa: ASKRELDNQPQH

v_call: TRBV5-1
cdr3_aa: ASSGGQGNEKLF

v_call: TRBV6-4
cdr3_aa: ASSLEGLAGASSYNEQF

v_call: TRBV6-6
cdr3_aa: ASSVGTMINTGELF

v_call: TRBV7-2
cdr3_aa: ASSLTGKTTGELF

v_call: TRBV25-1
cdr3_aa: ASSENSGEKLF

v_call: TRBV6-1
cdr3_aa: ASRSNSVLTGELF

v_call: TRBV30
cdr3_aa: AWSNRAHSGNTIY

v_call: TRBV30
cdr3_aa: AWSERDQPQH

v_call: TRBV28
cdr3_aa: ASSPPIQGFLSPLH

v_call: TRBV5-5
cdr3_aa: ASSLGRGGLGYT

v_call: TRBV30
cdr3_aa: AWRASGTPTYEQY

v_call: TRBV7-2
cdr3_aa: ASTLAGSVSTDTQY

v_call: TRBV11-3
cdr3_aa: ASSLGGPVSLNIQY

v_call: TRBV6-6
cdr3_aa: ASSSRGGNTIY

v_call: TRBV6-6
cdr3_aa: ASSYSRVRNQPQH

v_call: TRBV5-5
cdr3_aa: ASSSIALGTGSTGELF

v_call: TRBV5-1
cdr3_aa: ASSRVTGSNQPQH

v_call: TRBV5-1
cdr3_aa: ASSFRGDYEQY